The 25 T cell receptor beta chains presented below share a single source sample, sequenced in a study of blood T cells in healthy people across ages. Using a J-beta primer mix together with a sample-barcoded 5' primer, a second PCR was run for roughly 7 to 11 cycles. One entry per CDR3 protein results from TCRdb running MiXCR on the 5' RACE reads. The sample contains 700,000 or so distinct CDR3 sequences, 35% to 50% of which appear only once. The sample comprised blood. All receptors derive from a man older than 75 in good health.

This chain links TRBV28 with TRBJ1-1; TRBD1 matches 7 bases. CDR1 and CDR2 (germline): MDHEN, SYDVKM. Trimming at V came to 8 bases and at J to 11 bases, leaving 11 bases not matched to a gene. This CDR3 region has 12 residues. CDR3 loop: CASAKRTGGAFF. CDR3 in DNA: TGTGCCAGCGCCAAGCGGACAGGTGGGGCTTTCTTT.

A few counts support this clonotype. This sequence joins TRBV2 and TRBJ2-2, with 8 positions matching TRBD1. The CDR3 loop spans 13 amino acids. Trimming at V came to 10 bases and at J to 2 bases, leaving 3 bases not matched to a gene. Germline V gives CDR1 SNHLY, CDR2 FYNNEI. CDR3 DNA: TGTGCCATTGGACAGGGAAACACCGGGGAGCTGTTTTTT. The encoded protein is CAIGQGNTGELFF.

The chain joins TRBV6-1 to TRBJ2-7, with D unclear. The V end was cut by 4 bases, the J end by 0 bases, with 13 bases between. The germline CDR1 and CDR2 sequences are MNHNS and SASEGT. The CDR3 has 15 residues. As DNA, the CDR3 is TGTGCCAGCAGTGTAAGTACAGCAAACTCCTACGAGCAGTACTTC. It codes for CASSVSTANSYEQYF.

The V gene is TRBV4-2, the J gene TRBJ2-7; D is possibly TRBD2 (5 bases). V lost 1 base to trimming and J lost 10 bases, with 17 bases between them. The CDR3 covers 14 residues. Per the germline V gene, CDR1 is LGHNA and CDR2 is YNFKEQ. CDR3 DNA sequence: TGTGCCAGCAGCCAAGTAGCCAGGACTGACGTTCAGTACTTC. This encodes CASSQVARTDVQYF.

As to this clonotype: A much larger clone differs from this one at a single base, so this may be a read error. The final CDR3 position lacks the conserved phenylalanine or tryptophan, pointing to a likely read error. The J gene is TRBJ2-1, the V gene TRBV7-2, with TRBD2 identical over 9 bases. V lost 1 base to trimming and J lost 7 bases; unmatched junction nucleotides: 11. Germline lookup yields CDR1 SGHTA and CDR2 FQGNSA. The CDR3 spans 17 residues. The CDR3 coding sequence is TGTGCCAGCAGCTTAGATCTCAGGACTAGCGTAAGGAATGAGCAGTTCTCC. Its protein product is CASSLDLRTSVRNEQFS.

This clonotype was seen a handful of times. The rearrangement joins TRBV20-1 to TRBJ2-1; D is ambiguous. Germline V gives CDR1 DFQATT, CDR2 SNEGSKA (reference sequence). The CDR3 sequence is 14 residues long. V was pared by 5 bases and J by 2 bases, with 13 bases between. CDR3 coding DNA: TGCAGTGCTTGTACCGATGAACCCTACAATGAGCAGTTCTTC. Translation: CSACTDEPYNEQFF.

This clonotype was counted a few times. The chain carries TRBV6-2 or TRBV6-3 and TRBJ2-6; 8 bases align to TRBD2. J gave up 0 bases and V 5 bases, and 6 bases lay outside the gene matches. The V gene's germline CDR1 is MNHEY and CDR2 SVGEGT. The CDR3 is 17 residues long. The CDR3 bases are TGTGCCAGCAGTGCCATAGCGGGAATCTCTGGGGCCAACGTCCTGACTTTC. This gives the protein CASSAIAGISGANVLTF.

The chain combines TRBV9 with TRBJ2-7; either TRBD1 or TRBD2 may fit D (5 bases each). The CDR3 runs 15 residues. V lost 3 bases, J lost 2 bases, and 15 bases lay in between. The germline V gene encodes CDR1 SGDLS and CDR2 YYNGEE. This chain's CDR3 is CASSASRDLTYEQYF. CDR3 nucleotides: TGTGCCAGCAGCGCCTCCCGGGACCTGACCTACGAGCAGTACTTC. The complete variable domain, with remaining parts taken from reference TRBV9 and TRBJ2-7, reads DSGVTQTPKHLITATGQRVTLRCSPRSGDLSVYWYQQSLDQGLQFLIQYYNGEERAKGNILERFSAQQFPDLHSELNLSSLELGDSALYFCASSASRDLTYEQYFGPGTRLTVT.

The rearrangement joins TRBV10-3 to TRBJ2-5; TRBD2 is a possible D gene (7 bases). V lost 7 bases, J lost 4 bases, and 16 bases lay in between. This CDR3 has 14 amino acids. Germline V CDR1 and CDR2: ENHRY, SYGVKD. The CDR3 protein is CAIKGGDPRETQYF. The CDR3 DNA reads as TGTGCCATCAAGGGGGGGGATCCACGAGAGACCCAGTACTTC.

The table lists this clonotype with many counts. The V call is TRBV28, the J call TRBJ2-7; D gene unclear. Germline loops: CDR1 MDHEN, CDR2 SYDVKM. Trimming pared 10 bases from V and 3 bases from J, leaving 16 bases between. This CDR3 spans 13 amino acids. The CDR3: CATGLIGIYEQYF. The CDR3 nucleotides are TGTGCCACAGGCCTCATAGGGATCTACGAGCAGTACTTC.

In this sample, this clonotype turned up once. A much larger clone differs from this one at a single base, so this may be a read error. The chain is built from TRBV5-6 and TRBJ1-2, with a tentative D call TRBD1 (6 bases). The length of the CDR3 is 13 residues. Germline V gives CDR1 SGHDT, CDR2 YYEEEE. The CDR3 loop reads CANSLVSGDGYTF. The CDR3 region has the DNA TGTGCCAACAGCTTGGTATCAGGGGATGGCTACACCTTC.

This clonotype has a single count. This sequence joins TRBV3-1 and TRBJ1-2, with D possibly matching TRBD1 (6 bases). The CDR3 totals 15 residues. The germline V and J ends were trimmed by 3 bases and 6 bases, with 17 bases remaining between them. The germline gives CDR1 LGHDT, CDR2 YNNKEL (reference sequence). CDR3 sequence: CASSQTDSQLDGYTF. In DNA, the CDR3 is TGTGCCAGCAGCCAGACGGACAGCCAGCTGGATGGCTACACCTTC.

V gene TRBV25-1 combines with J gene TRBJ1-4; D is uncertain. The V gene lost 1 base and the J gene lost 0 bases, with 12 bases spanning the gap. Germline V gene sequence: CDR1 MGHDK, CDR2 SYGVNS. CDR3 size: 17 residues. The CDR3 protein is CASSESFRVATNEKLFF. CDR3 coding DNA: TGTGCCAGCAGTGAATCTTTCCGGGTTGCAACTAATGAAAAACTGTTTTTT.

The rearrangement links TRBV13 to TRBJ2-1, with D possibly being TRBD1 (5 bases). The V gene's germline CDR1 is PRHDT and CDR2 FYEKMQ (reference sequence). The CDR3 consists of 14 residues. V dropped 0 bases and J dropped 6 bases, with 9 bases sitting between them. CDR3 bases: TGTGCCAGCAGCTTAGGGGGGCTGGGCAATGAGCAGTTCTTC. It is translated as CASSLGGLGNEQFF. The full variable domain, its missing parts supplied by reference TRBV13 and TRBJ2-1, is AAGVIQSPRHLIKEKRETATLKCYPIPRHDTVYWYQQGPGQDPQFLISFYEKMQSDKGSIPDRFSAQQFSDYHSELNMSSLELGDSALYFCASSLGGLGNEQFFGPGTRLTVL.

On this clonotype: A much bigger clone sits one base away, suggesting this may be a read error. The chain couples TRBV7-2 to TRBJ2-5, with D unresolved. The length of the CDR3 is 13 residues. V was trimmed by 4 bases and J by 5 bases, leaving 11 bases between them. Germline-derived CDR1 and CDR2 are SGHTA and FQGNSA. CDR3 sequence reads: CASSSNMRETQYF. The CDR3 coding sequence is TGTGCCAGCAGCTCGAACATGCGGGAGACCCAGTACTTC.

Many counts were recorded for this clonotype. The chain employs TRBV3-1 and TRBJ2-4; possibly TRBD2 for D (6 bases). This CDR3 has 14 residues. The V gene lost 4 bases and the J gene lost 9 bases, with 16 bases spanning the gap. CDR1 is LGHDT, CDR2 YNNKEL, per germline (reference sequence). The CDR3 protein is CASSPRSRGGIQYF. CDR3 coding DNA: TGTGCCAGCAGCCCCCGGTCGAGGGGAGGCATTCAGTACTTC.

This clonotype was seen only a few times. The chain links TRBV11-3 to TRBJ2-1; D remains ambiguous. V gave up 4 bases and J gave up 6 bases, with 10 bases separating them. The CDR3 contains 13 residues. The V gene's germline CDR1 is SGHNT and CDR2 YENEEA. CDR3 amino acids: CASSSNWANEQFF. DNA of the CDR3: TGTGCCAGCAGCTCGAACTGGGCCAATGAGCAGTTCTTC. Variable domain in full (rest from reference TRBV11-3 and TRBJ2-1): EAGVVQSPRYKIIEKKQPVAFWCNPISGHNTLYWYLQNLGQGPELLIRYENEEAVDDSQLPKDRFSAERLKGVDSTLKIQPAELGDSAVYLCASSSNWANEQFFGPGTRLTVL.

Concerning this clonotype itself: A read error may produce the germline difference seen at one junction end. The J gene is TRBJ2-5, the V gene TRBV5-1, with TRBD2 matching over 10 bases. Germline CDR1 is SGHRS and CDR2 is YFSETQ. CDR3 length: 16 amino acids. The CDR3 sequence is CANSLVAGGSEETQYF. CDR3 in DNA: TGCGCCAACAGCTTGGTAGCGGGAGGATCAGAAGAGACCCAGTACTTC.

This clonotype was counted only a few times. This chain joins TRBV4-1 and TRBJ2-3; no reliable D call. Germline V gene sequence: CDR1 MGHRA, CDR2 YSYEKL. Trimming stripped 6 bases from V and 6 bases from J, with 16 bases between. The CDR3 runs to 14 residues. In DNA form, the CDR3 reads TGCGCCAGCAGTCCAGGCGAAATGGGGGATACGCAGTATTTT. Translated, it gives CASSPGEMGDTQYF.

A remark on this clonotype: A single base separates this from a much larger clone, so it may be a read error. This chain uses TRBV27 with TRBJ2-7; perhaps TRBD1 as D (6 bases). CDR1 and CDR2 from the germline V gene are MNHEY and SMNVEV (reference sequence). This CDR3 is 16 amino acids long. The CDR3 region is CASSRRPAGTIYGQYF. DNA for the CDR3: TGTGCCAGCAGCAGGCGTCCCGCCGGGACAATCTACGGGCAGTACTTC.

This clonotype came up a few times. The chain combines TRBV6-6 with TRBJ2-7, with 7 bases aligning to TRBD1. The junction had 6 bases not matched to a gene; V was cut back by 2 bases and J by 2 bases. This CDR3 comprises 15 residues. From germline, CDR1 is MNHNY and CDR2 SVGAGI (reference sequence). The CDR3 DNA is TGTGCCAGCAGTTACGAGGGGGCCGAGCCCTACGAGCAGTACTTC. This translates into CASSYEGAEPYEQYF.

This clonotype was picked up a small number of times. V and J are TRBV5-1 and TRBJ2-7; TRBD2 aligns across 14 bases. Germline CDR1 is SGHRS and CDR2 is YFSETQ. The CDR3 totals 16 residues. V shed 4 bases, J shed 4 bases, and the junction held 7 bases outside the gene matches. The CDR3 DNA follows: TGCGCCAGCAGCAAGGGGACTAGCGGGGGAATGTACGAGCAGTACTTC. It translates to CASSKGTSGGMYEQYF.

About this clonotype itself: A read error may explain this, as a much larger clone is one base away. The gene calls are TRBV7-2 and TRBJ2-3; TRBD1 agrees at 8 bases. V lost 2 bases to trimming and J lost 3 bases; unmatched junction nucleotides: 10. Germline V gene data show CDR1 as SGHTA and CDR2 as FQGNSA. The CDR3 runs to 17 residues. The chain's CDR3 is CASSLCRTGGRTDTQYF. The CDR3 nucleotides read TGTGCCAGCAGCTTATGCCGAACAGGGGGAAGGACAGATACGCAGTATTTT.

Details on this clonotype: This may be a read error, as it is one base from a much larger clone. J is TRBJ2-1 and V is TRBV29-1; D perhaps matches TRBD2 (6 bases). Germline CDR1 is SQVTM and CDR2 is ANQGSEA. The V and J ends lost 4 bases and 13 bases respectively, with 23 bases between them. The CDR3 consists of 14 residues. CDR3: CSVAKLGSGETQFF. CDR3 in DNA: TGCAGCGTTGCCAAGCTAGGGTCGGGAGAGACCCAGTTCTTC.

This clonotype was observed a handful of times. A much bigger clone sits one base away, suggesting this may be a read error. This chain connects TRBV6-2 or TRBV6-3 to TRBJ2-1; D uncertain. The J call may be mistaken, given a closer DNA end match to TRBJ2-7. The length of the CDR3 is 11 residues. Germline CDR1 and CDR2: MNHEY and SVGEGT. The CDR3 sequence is CASSTYNEQYF. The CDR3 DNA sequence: TGTGCCAGCAGTACCTACAATGAGCAGTACTTC.